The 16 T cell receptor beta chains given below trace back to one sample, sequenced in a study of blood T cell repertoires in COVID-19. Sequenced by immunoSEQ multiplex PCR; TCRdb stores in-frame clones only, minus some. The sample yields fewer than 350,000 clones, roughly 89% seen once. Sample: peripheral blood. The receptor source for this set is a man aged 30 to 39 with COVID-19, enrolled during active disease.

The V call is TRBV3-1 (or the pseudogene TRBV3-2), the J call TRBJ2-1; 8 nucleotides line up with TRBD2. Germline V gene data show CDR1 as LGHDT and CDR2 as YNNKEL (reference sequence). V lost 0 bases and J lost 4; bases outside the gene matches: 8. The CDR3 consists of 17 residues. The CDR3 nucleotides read TGTGCCAGCAGCCAAGATGTTCCTAGCGGGTTATACAATGAGCAGTTCTTC. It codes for CASSQDVPSGLYNEQFF.

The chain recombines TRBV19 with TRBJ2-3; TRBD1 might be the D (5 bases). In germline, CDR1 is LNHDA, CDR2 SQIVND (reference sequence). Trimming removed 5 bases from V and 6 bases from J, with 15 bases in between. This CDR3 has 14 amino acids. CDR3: CASSWAGPRDTQYF. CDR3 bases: TGTGCCAGTAGTTGGGCAGGGCCTAGGGATACGCAGTATTTT.

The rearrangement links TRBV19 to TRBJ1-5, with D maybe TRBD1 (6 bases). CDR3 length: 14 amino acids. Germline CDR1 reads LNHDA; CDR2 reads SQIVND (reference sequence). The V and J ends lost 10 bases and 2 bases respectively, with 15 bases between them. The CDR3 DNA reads TGTGCCACTACAGGGACGGCTGGCAATCAGCCCCAGCATTTT. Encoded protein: CATTGTAGNQPQHF.

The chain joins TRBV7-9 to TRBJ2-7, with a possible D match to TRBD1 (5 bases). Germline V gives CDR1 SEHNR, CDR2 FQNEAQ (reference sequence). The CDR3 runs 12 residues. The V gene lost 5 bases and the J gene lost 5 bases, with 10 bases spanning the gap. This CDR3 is CASSPTVNEQYF. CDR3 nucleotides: TGTGCCAGCAGCCCGACAGTTAACGAGCAGTACTTC.

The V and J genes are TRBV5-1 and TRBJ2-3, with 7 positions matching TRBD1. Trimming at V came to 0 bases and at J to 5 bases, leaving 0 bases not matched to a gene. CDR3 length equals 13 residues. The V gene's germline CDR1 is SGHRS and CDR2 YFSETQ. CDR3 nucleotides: TGCGCCAGCAGCTTGGCAGGGGGAGATACGCAGTATTTT. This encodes CASSLAGGDTQYF.

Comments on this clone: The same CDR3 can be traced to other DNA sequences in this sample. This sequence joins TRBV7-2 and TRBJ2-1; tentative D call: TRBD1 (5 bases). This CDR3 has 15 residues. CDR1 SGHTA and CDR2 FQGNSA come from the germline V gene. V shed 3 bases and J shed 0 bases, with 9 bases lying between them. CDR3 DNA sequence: TGTGCCAGCAGCTTGGATAGGGGCTCCTACAATGAGCAGTTCTTC. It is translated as CASSLDRGSYNEQFF.

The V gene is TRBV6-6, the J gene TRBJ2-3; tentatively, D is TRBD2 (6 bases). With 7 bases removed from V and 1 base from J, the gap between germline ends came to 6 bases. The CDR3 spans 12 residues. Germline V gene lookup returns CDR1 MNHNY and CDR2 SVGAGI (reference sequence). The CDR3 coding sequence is TGTGCCAGCACGGGGGGCACAGATACGCAGTATTTT. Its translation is CASTGGTDTQYF.

The CDR3 DNA is TGTGCCACCACCCCTAGCGGGACTAGCACAGATACGCAGTATTTT. It codes for CATTPSGTSTDTQYF. The chain employs TRBV28 and TRBJ2-3; 9 nucleotides line up with TRBD2. Trimming took 10 bases from V and 0 from J; bases not matched to a gene: 8. CDR1 MDHEN and CDR2 SYDVKM come from the germline V gene. The CDR3 spans 15 residues.

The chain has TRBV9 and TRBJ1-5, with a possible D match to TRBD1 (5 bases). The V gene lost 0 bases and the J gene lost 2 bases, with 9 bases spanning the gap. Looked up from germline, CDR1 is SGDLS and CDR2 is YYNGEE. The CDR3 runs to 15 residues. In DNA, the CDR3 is TGTGCCAGCAGCGTAGAAGAAGGGGGCAATCAGCCCCAGCATTTT. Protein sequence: CASSVEEGGNQPQHF.

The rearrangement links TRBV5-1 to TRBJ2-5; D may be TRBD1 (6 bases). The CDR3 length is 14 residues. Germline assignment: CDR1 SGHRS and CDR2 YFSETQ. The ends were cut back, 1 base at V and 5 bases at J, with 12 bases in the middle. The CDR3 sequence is CASSLLGARETQYF. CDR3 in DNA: TGCGCCAGCAGCTTGCTGGGGGCGAGGGAGACCCAGTACTTC.

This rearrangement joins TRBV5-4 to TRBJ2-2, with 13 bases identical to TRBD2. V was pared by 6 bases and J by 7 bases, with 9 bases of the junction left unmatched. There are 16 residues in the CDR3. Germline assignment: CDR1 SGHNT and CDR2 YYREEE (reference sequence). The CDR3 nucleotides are TGTGCCAGCAAACAAACTAGCGGGGGGGCAGTCGGGGAGCTGTTTTTT. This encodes CASKQTSGGAVGELFF.

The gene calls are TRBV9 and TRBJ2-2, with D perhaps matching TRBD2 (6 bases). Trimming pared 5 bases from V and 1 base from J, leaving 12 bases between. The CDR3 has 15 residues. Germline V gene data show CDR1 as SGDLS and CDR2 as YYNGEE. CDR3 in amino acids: CASSRTGVNTGELFF. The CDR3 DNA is TGTGCCAGCAGTCGGACGGGGGTGAACACCGGGGAGCTGTTTTTT.

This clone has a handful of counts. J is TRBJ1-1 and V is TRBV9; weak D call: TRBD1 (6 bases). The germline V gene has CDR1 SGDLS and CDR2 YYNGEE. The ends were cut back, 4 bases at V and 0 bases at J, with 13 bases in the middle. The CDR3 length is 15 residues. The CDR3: CASSSNREMNTEAFF. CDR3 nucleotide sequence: TGTGCCAGCAGCTCCAACAGGGAAATGAACACTGAAGCTTTCTTT.

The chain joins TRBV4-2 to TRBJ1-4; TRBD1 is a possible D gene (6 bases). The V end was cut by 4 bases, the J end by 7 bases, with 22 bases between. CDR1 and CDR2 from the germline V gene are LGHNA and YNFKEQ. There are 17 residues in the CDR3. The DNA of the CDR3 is TGTGCCAGCAGCCCAACGGTTTTGGGGGCCGGTGGTGAAAAACTGTTTTTT. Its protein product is CASSPTVLGAGGEKLFF.

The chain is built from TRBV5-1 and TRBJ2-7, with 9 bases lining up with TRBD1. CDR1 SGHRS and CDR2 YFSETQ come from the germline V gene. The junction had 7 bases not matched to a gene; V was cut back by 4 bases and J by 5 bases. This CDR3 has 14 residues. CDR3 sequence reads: CASSPRDREDEQYF. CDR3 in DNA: TGCGCCAGCAGCCCCAGGGACAGGGAGGACGAGCAGTACTTC.

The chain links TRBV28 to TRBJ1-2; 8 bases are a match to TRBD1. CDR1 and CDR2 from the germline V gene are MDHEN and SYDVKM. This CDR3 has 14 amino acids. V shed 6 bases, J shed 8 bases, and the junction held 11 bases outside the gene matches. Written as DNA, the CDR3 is TGTGCCAGCAGGCAGACAGGGGCCCTATCCGGCTACACCTTC. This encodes CASRQTGALSGYTF.